The 17 T cell receptor beta chains reported below all come from one sample, sequenced in a study of siplizumab effects on memory and regulatory T cells. Some clones are missing from TCRdb's copy, which holds only in-frame ones; the method was immunoSEQ multiplex PCR. The table has tens of thousands of clones, around 95% seen once; the top ten hold around a sixth. The sequenced material came from CD8+ T cells sorted from blood. The source is a human donor in good health.

The V gene is TRBV10-2, the J gene TRBJ2-3, with 10 positions matching TRBD2. Germline V CDR1 and CDR2: WSHSY, SAAADI. The ends lost 8 bases at V and 3 bases at J; junction bases unmatched: 5. This CDR3 contains 14 residues. The CDR3 coding sequence is TGCGCCAGCGGTAGCGGGAGGAGTACAGATACGCAGTATTTT. Its translation is CASGSGRSTDTQYF.

The chain couples TRBV11-3 to TRBJ2-5; D gene uncertain. Trimming left V 2 bases short and J 1 base short, with 5 bases between. Germline V CDR1 and CDR2: SGHNT, YENEEA. This CDR3 has 13 amino acids. The CDR3 DNA follows: TGTGCCAGCAGCTTACAGTTCCAAGAGACCCAGTACTTC. This sequence encodes CASSLQFQETQYF.

V is TRBV27 and J is TRBJ2-1; possibly TRBD2 for D (6 bases). The germline V gene encodes CDR1 MNHEY and CDR2 SMNVEV (reference sequence). The CDR3 is 13 amino acids. Trimming cost V 4 bases and J 7 bases, with 11 bases left between them. The CDR3 protein is CASSSGRGNEQFF. The CDR3 DNA sequence: TGTGCCAGCAGTTCCGGGAGAGGAAATGAGCAGTTCTTC.

The chain has TRBV29-1 and TRBJ1-2, with TRBD1 matching over 7 bases. Germline V gene lookup returns CDR1 SQVTM and CDR2 ANQGSEA. This CDR3 is 13 amino acids long. V dropped 7 bases and J dropped 8; count of bases not matched to a gene: 13. CDR3 loop: CSADRQGPLGYTF. The CDR3 DNA follows: TGCAGCGCCGATAGACAGGGCCCACTGGGCTACACCTTC.

The chain combines TRBV19 with TRBJ2-3, with TRBD2 identical over 8 bases. The CDR3 consists of 15 residues. The junction had 10 bases not matched to a gene; V was cut back by 8 bases and J by 3 bases. Germline V gene lookup returns CDR1 LNHDA and CDR2 SQIVND (reference sequence). As DNA, the CDR3 is TGTGCCAGTCATTCCGGGAGGGCCGGTACAGATACGCAGTATTTT. The encoded protein is CASHSGRAGTDTQYF.

The chain uses TRBV7-2 and TRBJ2-5; tentative D call: TRBD1 (5 bases). V was trimmed by 1 base and J by 5 bases, leaving 14 bases between them. Germline CDR1 reads SGHTA; CDR2 reads FQGNSA. The CDR3 spans 15 residues. CDR3 amino acids: CASSLVGRVEETQYF. CDR3 nucleotides: TGTGCCAGCAGCTTAGTCGGCAGGGTGGAGGAGACCCAGTACTTC.

This rearrangement joins TRBV7-8 to TRBJ2-3; 9 nucleotides match TRBD2. The CDR3 totals 15 residues. Germline CDR1 SGHVS, CDR2 FQNEAQ. The trim removed 7 bases at V and 2 bases at J, leaving 7 bases unmatched. Written as DNA, the CDR3 is TGTGCCAGCACCCCGACTAGCGGCCACACAGATACGCAGTATTTT. It translates to CASTPTSGHTDTQYF.

V is TRBV5-6 and J is TRBJ2-7, with 8 bases lining up with TRBD2. CDR3 length: 12 residues. Germline loops: CDR1 SGHDT, CDR2 YYEEEE. V lost 8 bases, J lost 3 bases, and 4 bases stayed unmatched. In nucleotides, the CDR3 is TGTGCCAGGGGGGCGGGGGGCTACGAGCAGTACTTC. Amino acids: CARGAGGYEQYF.

The rearrangement uses TRBV15 and TRBJ2-7; no definite D call. Trimming removed 5 bases from V and 2 bases from J, with 19 bases in between. Germline CDR1 and CDR2: LNHNV and YYDKDF (reference sequence). The CDR3 is 16 residues long. Here the CDR3 DNA reads TGTGCCACCAGCCCCCGAATCCAGGACGGGCCCTACGAGCAGTACTTC. Translating it yields CATSPRIQDGPYEQYF.

The CDR3 DNA follows: TGTGCCAGCAGCTTAGTCGCGACAGGAGGCACAGATACGCAGTATTTT. This sequence encodes CASSLVATGGTDTQYF. This chain links TRBV7-9 with TRBJ2-3; perhaps TRBD1 as D (6 bases). This CDR3 is 16 amino acids long. CDR1 is SEHNR, CDR2 FQNEAQ, per germline (reference sequence). V was clipped by 1 base and J by 1 base, with 12 bases between them.

The J gene is TRBJ1-4, the V gene TRBV2; no clear D. CDR3 size: 10 residues. Trimming shortened V by 4 bases and J by 12 bases, and 6 bases separated the two germline ends. Germline V lookup: CDR1 SNHLY, CDR2 FYNNEI. CDR3 nucleotides: TGTGCCAGCAGTGGTCAGCAACTGTTTTTT. It translates to CASSGQQLFF. The whole variable domain, remainder taken from reference TRBV2 and TRBJ1-4, is EPEVTQTPSHQVTQMGQEVILRCVPISNHLYFYWYRQILGQKVEFLVSFYNNEISEKSEIFDDQFSVERPDGSNFTLKIRSTKLEDSAMYFCASSGQQLFFGSGTQLSVL.

This clone was found a few times. J is TRBJ2-5 and V is TRBV9; 10 nucleotides agree with TRBD2. This CDR3 contains 14 residues. Trimming removed 3 bases from V and 5 bases from J; junction bases left unmatched: 4. CDR1 and CDR2 from the germline V gene are SGDLS and YYNGEE. The CDR3 here is CASSAGGLAETQYF. The CDR3 coding sequence is TGTGCCAGCAGCGCAGGGGGACTAGCGGAGACCCAGTACTTC.

This chain uses TRBV5-5 with TRBJ1-1; no reliable D call. Germline assignment: CDR1 SGHKS and CDR2 YYEKEE (reference sequence). With 0 bases removed from V and 4 bases from J, the gap between germline ends came to 10 bases. The CDR3 is 14 amino acids. The CDR3 region has the DNA TGTGCCAGCAGCTTGGCCAGTTCTCGCACTGAAGCTTTCTTT. Translated: CASSLASSRTEAFF.

The chain carries TRBV10-2 and TRBJ1-3; unclear D gene. Per germline, CDR1 WSHSY and CDR2 SAAADI. The CDR3 spans 14 residues. Trimming removed 5 bases from V and 2 bases from J, with 10 bases in between. The DNA of the CDR3 is TGCGCCAGCAGTCTTGGAGCGGCTGGAAACACCATATATTTT. Its translation: CASSLGAAGNTIYF.

The chain is built from TRBV7-9 and TRBJ1-2, with D perhaps TRBD1 (6 bases). CDR3 size: 15 residues. Germline assignment: CDR1 SEHNR and CDR2 FQNEAQ (reference sequence). Deletions cut 6 bases from V and 2 bases from J, with 16 bases between. The CDR3 here is CASREAGEGNYGYTF. The CDR3 nucleotides are TGTGCCAGCAGGGAAGCAGGGGAAGGAAACTATGGCTACACCTTC.

The chain links TRBV27 to TRBJ2-1; a possible D gene is TRBD1 (6 bases). Germline lookup yields CDR1 MNHEY and CDR2 SMNVEV (reference sequence). CDR3 size: 13 residues. V was shortened by 3 bases and J by 8 bases, with 11 bases between the two germline ends. CDR3 nucleotide sequence: TGTGCCAGCAGTTTGGACGAGGGGGATGAGCAGTTCTTC. Protein: CASSLDEGDEQFF.

The rearrangement joins TRBV7-9 to TRBJ1-2; 10 nucleotides agree with TRBD1. The CDR3 runs to 18 residues. Germline V gene lookup returns CDR1 SEHNR and CDR2 FQNEAQ (reference sequence). Trimming cost V 5 bases and J 4 bases; bases outside gene matches: 16. In nucleotides, the CDR3 is TGTGCCAGCAGCGCACCCGGGACAGGGGATCGAGGGTCCTATGGCTACACCTTC. Residues: CASSAPGTGDRGSYGYTF.